This is a list of T cell receptor beta chains from one sample in a study of cytotoxic CD8 clonotypes in ibrutinib-treated CLL. TCRdb keeps only in-frame clones here, not all; method: immunoSEQ multiplex PCR. The sample contains about 15,000 clones, about 60% of which appear only once. Here the sequenced sample was PBMCs, taken before ibrutinib treatment. The source is a human donor with chronic lymphocytic leukemia. Each CDR3 is given with its conserved first and last residue. Each record gives: J gene, V gene, clone size, D gene, CDR3 DNA, CDR3 protein. A D gene is named only where the DNA matches it firmly. Size values are once, few and many counts, or a class for expanded clones, and some rows have none.

TRBJ2-1,TRBV2,-,-,TGTGCCAGCAAGGGACTGTACAATGAGCAGTTCTTC,CASKGLYNEQFF
TRBJ1-3,TRBV2,-,-,TGTGCCAGCAGTGAGGGTGTCAGAAACACCATATATTTT,CASSEGVRNTIYF
TRBJ2-2,TRBV10-1,-,TRBD2,TGCGCCAGCAGTGACGAGCGGGGGGGCCGGAGCACCGGGGAGCTGTTTTTT,CASSDERGGRSTGELFF
TRBJ2-1,TRBV10-3,-,-,TGTGCCATCAGTGAAGACGTAAGCTCCTACAATGAGCAGTTCTTC,CAISEDVSSYNEQFF
TRBJ2-1,TRBV12-5,once,-,TGTGCTAGTGGTTTGAGGGATGAGCAGTTCTTC,CASGLRDEQFF
TRBJ2-5,TRBV6-6,-,-,TGTGCCAGCAGCCGCGGGTCGCAAGAGACCCAGTACTTC,CASSRGSQETQYF
TRBJ1-2,TRBV12-2,-,-,TGTGCAAGTCCTCTATTTGGCTACACCTTC,CASPLFGYTF
TRBJ1-4,TRBV18,-,-,TGTGCCAGCTCACCTACCCCTACTAATGAAAAACTGTTTTTT,CASSPTPTNEKLFF
TRBJ1-4,TRBV5-5,-,-,TGTGCCAGCAGCTTGGCAGGGGTGAATGAAAAACTGTTTTTT,CASSLAGVNEKLFF
TRBJ1-3,TRBV6-6,-,-,TGTGCCAGCAGTTACACACGCTCTGGAAACACCATATATTTT,CASSYTRSGNTIYF
TRBJ2-4,TRBV29-1,-,-,TGCAGCGTGAAAGGGGGGTCCAAAAACATTCAGTACTTC,CSVKGGSKNIQYF
TRBJ2-5,TRBV15,-,TRBD1,TGTGCCACCAGCAAAACAGGGGGATGGGAGACCCAGTACTTC,CATSKTGGWETQYF
TRBJ2-3,TRBV10-3,few,TRBD2,TGTGCCATCAGCGACCTAGCGGGACCCACAGATACGCAGTATTTT,CAISDLAGPTDTQYF
TRBJ1-4,TRBV5-1,-,-,TGCGCCAGCAGCTTGCGACCAGGGGTTAATGAAAAACTGTTTTTT,CASSLRPGVNEKLFF
TRBJ2-5,TRBV27,-,-,TGTGCCAGCAGTTTTCGGCGGGGGCGAGACCAAGAGACCCAGTACTTC,CASSFRRGRDQETQYF
TRBJ2-7,TRBV29-1,-,-,TGCAGCGTCGGGACATTCTCCTACGAGCAGTACTTC,CSVGTFSYEQYF
TRBJ2-7,TRBV28,-,TRBD1,TGTGCCAGCAGTCCCGGGACAGGGTATGACGAGCAGTACTTC,CASSPGTGYDEQYF
TRBJ1-3,TRBV7-2,-,-,TGTGCCAGCAGCTTAGATGGGACTTCTGGAAACACCATATATTTT,CASSLDGTSGNTIYF
TRBJ2-5,TRBV15,-,TRBD1,TGTGCCACCAGCAGAGGGGGACAGCAGTCGGGGACCCAGTACTTC,CATSRGGQQSGTQYF
TRBJ2-5,TRBV30,-,-,TGTGCCTGGAGTAATCAGGCGGGGACCCAGTACTTC,CAWSNQAGTQYF
TRBJ1-1,TRBV10-3,-,-,TGTGCCAGCAGCCCCTCCAGGGACACCAGTGAAGCTTTCTTT,CASSPSRDTSEAFF
TRBJ2-5,TRBV28,-,TRBD2,TGTGCCAGCAGTTTAGGGCTAGCGGGGGCCCAGGGGGAGACCCAGTACTTC,CASSLGLAGAQGETQYF
TRBJ1-1,TRBV20-1,-,TRBD1,TGCAGTGCTAAAGGGACAGTCAGTGCTTTCTTT,CSAKGTVSAFF
TRBJ2-7,TRBV7-9,-,TRBD1,TGTGCCAGCGTAAGCTTAGTCCTTACAGGGGCGACGGCTTACGAGCAGTACTTC,CASVSLVLTGATAYEQYF
TRBJ2-3,TRBV19,once,-,TGTGCCAGTAAGCAGGGGACAGATACGCAGTATTTT,CASKQGTDTQYF
TRBJ1-4,TRBV27,-,-,TGTGCCAGCAGTTTTTACCGCTCGGAAAAACTGTTTTTT,CASSFYRSEKLFF
TRBJ1-1,TRBV10-3,-,-,TGTGCCAGTCGGGGTTTGAACACTGAAGCTTTCTTT,CASRGLNTEAFF
TRBJ1-5,TRBV19,-,-,TGTGCCAGTAGTATAGATAAAAATCAGCCCCAGCATTTT,CASSIDKNQPQHF
TRBJ2-7,TRBV18,few,-,TGTGCCAGCTCCCTAGGGACCGCTTCCTACGAGCAGTACTTC,CASSLGTASYEQYF
TRBJ2-7,TRBV5-1,-,-,TGCGCCAGCAGCTTCGGGTCTTACGGGAAGACCGAGCAGTACTTC,CASSFGSYGKTEQYF
TRBJ2-1,TRBV18,-,-,TGTGCCAGCTCACCGGGACCATACAATGAGCAGTTCTTC,CASSPGPYNEQFF
TRBJ2-3,TRBV28,-,-,TGTGCCAGCAGTTTATTAGCGGTGAGCACAGATACGCAGTATTTT,CASSLLAVSTDTQYF
TRBJ2-7,TRBV30,-,-,TGTGCCTGGACTGGGAGGACCCCCCACGAGCAGTACTTC,CAWTGRTPHEQYF
TRBJ2-7,TRBV29-1,-,-,TGCAGCGTTGAGTTCGGTAGCGGAGGGACCTACGAGCAGTACTTC,CSVEFGSGGTYEQYF
TRBJ1-2,TRBV6-5,few,-,TGTGCCAGCAGTTACGACCCATCGCCCTATGGCTACACCTTC,CASSYDPSPYGYTF
TRBJ1-1,TRBV2,-,-,TGTGCCAGCAGGCATGACAGGACGAACACTGAAGCTTTCTTT,CASRHDRTNTEAFF
TRBJ1-2,TRBV28,-,-,TGTGCCAGCAGTTTGTGGGTTTCTGATGGCTACACCTTC,CASSLWVSDGYTF
TRBJ2-7,TRBV4-2,medium-sized,-,TGTGCCAGCAGCCAAAACAGCTTCTACGAGCAGTACTTC,CASSQNSFYEQYF
TRBJ2-3,TRBV5-4,-,TRBD2,TGTGCCAGCAGCCGACGGGGGGGCTTCCCCCGCACAGATACGCAGTATTTT,CASSRRGGFPRTDTQYF
TRBJ2-1,TRBV11-3,medium-sized,-,TGTGCCAGCAGCCCCCCCGGGGCCTACAATGAGCAGTTCTTC,CASSPPGAYNEQFF
TRBJ1-5,TRBV10-1,few,-,TGCGCCAGCAGTGAGTCGATTCATAGGGGTCATAGCAATCAGCCCCAGCATTTT,CASSESIHRGHSNQPQHF
TRBJ2-2,TRBV7-9,-,-,TGTGCCAGCAGCTTTAAGGTTTTTCTGAGCACCGGGGAGCTGTTTTTT,CASSFKVFLSTGELFF